The entry below gives a single T cell receptor beta chain sequence along with its context. The antigen is not known. The sample belongs to a study of cytomegalovirus exposure and HLA in healthy donors. Regarding the study as a whole: For presence/absence analyses, sequencing depth was assumed to be roughly uniform across donors. Clonal expansion was found to be greater in HLA-associated TCR beta chains than in equally common others in a later analysis. CMV serostatus alone was available as immune exposure information.

Nominally healthy donors provided the samples, though records likely missed some immune exposures. The germline gives CDR1 KGHSH, CDR2 LQKENI. This CDR3 spans 16 amino acids. V lost 0 bases and J lost 7; bases outside the gene matches: 9. Primers for the PCR totalled 60 Vbeta and 13 Jbeta. Method: immunoSEQ multiplex PCR; TCRdb's copy keeps in-frame clones and lacks some. The data contain 90,000 to 110,000 clones, 65% to 90% of them singletons. The sequence derives from a woman in her 30s in good health and CMV-seronegative. The chain recombines TRBV18 with TRBJ2-7; TRBD2 agrees at 10 bases. Material for sequencing was PBMCs. Here the CDR3 reads CASSPPAGLAVLEQYF. For the CDR3, the DNA is TGTGCCAGCTCACCACCCGCAGGACTAGCGGTCCTGGAGCAGTACTTC.